The text below deals with one TCR beta chain. Trimming cost V 4 bases and J 0 bases, with 14 bases left between them. CDR1 SGHRS and CDR2 YFSETQ come from the germline V gene. This CDR3 is built from 16 residues. This sample is drawn from a study of T cell responses to AZD1222 COVID-19 vaccine. The table came from immunoSEQ multiplex PCR; TCRdb's copy has only in-frame clones and leaves some out. This table has over 100,000 clones, less than 95% appearing once. The J gene is TRBJ1-3, the V gene TRBV5-1, with a possible D match to TRBD1 (5 bases). Material: peripheral blood, obtained on day 0 of AZD1222 vaccination. The sequence came from an adult in good health. The DNA of the CDR3 is TGCGCCAGCAGCAGATCGGGACTGAACTCTGGAAACACCATATATTTT. This gives the protein CASSRSGLNSGNTIYF.